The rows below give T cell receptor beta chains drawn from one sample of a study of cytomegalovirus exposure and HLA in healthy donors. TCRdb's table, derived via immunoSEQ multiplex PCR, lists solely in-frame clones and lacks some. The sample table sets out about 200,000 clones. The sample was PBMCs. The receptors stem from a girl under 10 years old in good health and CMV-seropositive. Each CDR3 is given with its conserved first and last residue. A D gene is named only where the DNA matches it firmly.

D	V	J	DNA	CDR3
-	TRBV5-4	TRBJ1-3	TGTGCCAGCAGCTCACAGGGTGCAGGAAACACCATATATTTT	CASSSQGAGNTIYF
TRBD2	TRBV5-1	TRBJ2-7	TGCGCCAGCAGCTTGGGAACACTAGCGGGGATCTACGAGCAGTACTTC	CASSLGTLAGIYEQYF
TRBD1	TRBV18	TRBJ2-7	TGTGCCAGCTCACCAGGGACAGGGGGCTACGAGCAGTACTTC	CASSPGTGGYEQYF
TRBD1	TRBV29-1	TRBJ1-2	TGCAGCGTTACCGGGACAGGCTATGGCTACACCTTC	CSVTGTGYGYTF
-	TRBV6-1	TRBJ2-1	TGTGCCAGCAGTGAAACGGGAGATGGTGGGCAGTTCTTC	CASSETGDGGQFF
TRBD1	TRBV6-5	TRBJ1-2	TGTGCCAGCAACACAGGGGACTATGGCTACACCTTC	CASNTGDYGYTF
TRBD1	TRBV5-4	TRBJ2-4	TGTGCCAGCAGCTTGGTTACAGGGGTAAGAAACATTCAGTACTTC	CASSLVTGVRNIQYF
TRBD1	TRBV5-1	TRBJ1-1	TGCGCCAGCGGGAACAGGGGCGCTGAAGCTTTCTTT	CASGNRGAEAFF
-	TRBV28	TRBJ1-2	TGTGCCAGCAGTTCCGGGTCGGGGTACTATGGCTACACCTTC	CASSSGSGYYGYTF
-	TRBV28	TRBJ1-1	TGTGCCAGCAGTTCCCAAGGAAGAGGTACTGAAGCTTTCTTT	CASSSQGRGTEAFF
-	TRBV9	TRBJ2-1	TGTGCCAGCAGCGTAGTAGCCAATGAGCAGTTCTTC	CASSVVANEQFF
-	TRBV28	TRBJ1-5	TGTGCCAGCAGTTTAGGGGCCGTTCAGCCCCAGCATTTT	CASSLGAVQPQHF
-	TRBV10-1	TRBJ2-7	TGCGCCAGCAGTGAGAGGCCAGACTCCGAGCAGTACTTC	CASSERPDSEQYF
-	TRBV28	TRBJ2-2	TGTGCCAGCAGTTCTCCAGGGTATCCAACCGGGGAGCTGTTTTTT	CASSSPGYPTGELFF
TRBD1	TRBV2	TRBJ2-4	TGTGCCAGCAGTGAAGACAGGGGGGAAAACATTCAGTACTTC	CASSEDRGENIQYF
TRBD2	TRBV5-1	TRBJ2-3	TGCGCCAGCAGCCCAGGACTAGCGGGAGTCTCAGATACGCAGTATTTT	CASSPGLAGVSDTQYF
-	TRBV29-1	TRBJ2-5	TGCAGCGCCGCTGCTATCGTCCGTGTCGAGACCCAGTACTTC	CSAAAIVRVETQYF
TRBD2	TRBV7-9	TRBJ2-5	TGTGCCAGCAGCTTCGGTCTAGCGGGAGGTGGGCCAGGAGAGACCCAGTACTTC	CASSFGLAGGGPGETQYF
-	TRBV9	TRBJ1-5	TGTGCCAGCAGCCCTACCCAGGGTGGCTTTGGGAACCAGCCCCAGCATTTT	CASSPTQGGFGNQPQHF
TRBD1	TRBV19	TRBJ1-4	TGTGCCAGTAATTCCAAGGACAGGGGAGGAGCAGATGAAAAACTGTTTTTT	CASNSKDRGGADEKLFF
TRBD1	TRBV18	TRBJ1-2	TGTGCCAGCTCACCGTTGATACCGGGACAGGGGGCGAATGGCTACACCTTC	CASSPLIPGQGANGYTF
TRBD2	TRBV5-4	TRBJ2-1	TGTGCCAGCAGCTGGGGGACTAGCGGGATCCCTACAGGGGAGTTCTTC	CASSWGTSGIPTGEFF
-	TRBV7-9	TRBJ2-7	TGTGCCAGCAGTTTACCCGGGGGATCCGAGCAGTACTTC	CASSLPGGSEQYF
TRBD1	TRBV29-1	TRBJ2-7	TGCAGCGTTGCTGGACAGGGGTACGAGCAGTACTTC	CSVAGQGYEQYF
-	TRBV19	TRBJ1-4	TGTGCCAGTAGTATCCCCGGACCCGGGGGAAAACTGTTTTTT	CASSIPGPGGKLFF
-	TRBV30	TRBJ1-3	TGTGCCTGGAGTGTGGTTAGAGGGTCTGGAAACACCATATATTTT	CAWSVVRGSGNTIYF
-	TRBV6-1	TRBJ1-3	TGTGCCAGCAGTGAATCCATCGGAAACACCATATATTTT	CASSESIGNTIYF